Here is one T cell receptor (beta chain) with its context. The data stem from a study of identical twins. V gave up 1 base and J gave up 5 bases; unmatched junction bases: 6. The CDR3 runs to 16 residues. One entry per CDR3 protein results from TCRdb running MiXCR on the 5' RACE reads. The sample has 400,000 to 550,000 distinct CDR3 sequences; approximately 24% are singletons. In addition, the sample was reused for a study of T cells expressing NK-cell markers.

The sample was CD4+ T cells sorted from blood. This TCR came from a woman between 18 and 30 years old in good health. V is TRBV12-3 or TRBV12-4 and J is TRBJ2-3; 10 bases map to TRBD2. CDR3 amino acids: CASSLGAGGPGDTQYF. The CDR3 DNA reads as TGTGCCAGCAGTTTAGGAGCGGGGGGGCCGGGAGATACGCAGTATTTT.